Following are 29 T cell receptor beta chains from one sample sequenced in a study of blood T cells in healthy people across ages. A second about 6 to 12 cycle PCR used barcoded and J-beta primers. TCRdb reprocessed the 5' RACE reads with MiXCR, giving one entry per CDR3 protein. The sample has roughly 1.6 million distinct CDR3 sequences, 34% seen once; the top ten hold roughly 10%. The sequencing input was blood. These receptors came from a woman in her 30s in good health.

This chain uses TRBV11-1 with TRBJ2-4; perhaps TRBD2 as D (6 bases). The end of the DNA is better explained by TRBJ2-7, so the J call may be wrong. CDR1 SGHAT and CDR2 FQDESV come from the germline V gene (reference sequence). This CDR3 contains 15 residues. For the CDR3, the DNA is TGTGCCAGCACCCTCCGGGGGACCCTCTCCTACGAGCAGTACTTC. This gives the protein CASTLRGTLSYEQYF.

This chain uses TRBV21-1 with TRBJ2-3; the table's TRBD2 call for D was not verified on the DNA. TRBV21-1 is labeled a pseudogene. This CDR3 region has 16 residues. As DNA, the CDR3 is TGTGCCAGCAGCAAAGACAAGCGGGGCAGCACAGATACGCAGTATTTT. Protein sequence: CASSKDKRGSTDTQYF.

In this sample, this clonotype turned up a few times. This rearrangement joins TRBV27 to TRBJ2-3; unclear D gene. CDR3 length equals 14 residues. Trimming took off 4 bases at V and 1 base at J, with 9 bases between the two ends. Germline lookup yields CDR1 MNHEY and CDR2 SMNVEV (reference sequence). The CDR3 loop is CASSYTLGTDTQYF. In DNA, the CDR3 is TGTGCCAGCAGTTACACCTTGGGCACAGATACGCAGTATTTT.

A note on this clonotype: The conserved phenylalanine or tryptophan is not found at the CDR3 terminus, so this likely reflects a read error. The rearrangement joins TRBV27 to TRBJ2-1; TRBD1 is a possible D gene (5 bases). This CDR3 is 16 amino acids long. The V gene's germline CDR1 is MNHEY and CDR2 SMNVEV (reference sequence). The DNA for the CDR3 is TGTGCCAGCGGTTTCAATCCGCCAGGGATGTACAATGAGCAGTTCCTC. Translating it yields CASGFNPPGMYNEQFL.

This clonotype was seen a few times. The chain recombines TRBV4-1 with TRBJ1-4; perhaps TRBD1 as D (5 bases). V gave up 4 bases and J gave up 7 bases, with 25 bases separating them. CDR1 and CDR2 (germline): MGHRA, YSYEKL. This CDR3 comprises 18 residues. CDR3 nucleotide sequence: TGCGCCAGCAGCCCGAAATCTAGCCGGGGCCCGGAGGGTGAAAAACTGTTTTTT. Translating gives CASSPKSSRGPEGEKLFF.

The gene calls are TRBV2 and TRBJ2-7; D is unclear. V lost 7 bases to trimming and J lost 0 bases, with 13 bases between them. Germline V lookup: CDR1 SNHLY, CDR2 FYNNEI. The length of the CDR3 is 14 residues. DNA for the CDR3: TGTGCCAGCATGGACGGGCCGAGCTCCTACGAGCAGTACTTC. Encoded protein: CASMDGPSSYEQYF. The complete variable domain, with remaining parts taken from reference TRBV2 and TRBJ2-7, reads EPEVTQTPSHQVTQMGQEVILRCVPISNHLYFYWYRQILGQKVEFLVSFYNNEISEKSEIFDDQFSVERPDGSNFTLKIRSTKLEDSAMYFCASMDGPSSYEQYFGPGTRLTVT.

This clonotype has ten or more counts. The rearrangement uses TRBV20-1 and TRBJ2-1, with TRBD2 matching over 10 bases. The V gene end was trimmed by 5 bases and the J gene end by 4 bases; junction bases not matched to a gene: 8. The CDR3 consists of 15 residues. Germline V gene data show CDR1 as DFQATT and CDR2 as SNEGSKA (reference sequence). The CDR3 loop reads CSARLAGDIYNEQFF. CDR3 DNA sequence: TGCAGTGCTCGCCTAGCGGGGGATATATACAATGAGCAGTTCTTC.

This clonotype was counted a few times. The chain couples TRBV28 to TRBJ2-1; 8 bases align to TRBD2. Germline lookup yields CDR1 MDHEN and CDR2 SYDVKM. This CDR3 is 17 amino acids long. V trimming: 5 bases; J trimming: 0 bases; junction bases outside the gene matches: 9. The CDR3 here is CASSGLAGHSSYNEQFF. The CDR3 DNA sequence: TGTGCCAGCAGTGGGCTAGCGGGTCACTCCTCCTACAATGAGCAGTTCTTC.

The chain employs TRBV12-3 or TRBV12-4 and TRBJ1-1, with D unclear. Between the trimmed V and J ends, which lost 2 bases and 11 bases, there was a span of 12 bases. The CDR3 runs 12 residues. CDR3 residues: CASSLSLPGAFF. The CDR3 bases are TGTGCCAGCAGTTTATCCCTGCCCGGGGCTTTCTTT.

CDR3 bases: TGTGCCAGCAGCCAAGATCCGGGGCTGATCGGTCGTTCCTACAATGAGCAGTTCTTC. Translation gives CASSQDPGLIGRSYNEQFF. V and J are TRBV14 and TRBJ2-1; D tentatively fits TRBD1 or TRBD2 (5 bases each). V lost 0 bases and J lost 1, with 19 bases in between. CDR3 length equals 19 residues. Germline assignment: CDR1 SGHDN and CDR2 FVKESK. The full variable domain, completed using reference TRBV14 and TRBJ2-1, is EAGVTQFPSHSVIEKGQTVTLRCDPISGHDNLYWYRRVMGKEIKFLLHFVKESKQDESGMPNNRFLAERTGGTYSTLKVQPAELEDSGVYFCASSQDPGLIGRSYNEQFFGPGTRLTVL.

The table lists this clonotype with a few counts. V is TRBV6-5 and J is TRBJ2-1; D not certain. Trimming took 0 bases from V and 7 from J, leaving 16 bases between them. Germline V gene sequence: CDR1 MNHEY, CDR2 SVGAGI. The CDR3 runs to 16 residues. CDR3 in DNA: TGTGCCAGCAGTTACTCGGCAGCACGGCCTACTAATGAGCAGTTCTTC. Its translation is CASSYSAARPTNEQFF.

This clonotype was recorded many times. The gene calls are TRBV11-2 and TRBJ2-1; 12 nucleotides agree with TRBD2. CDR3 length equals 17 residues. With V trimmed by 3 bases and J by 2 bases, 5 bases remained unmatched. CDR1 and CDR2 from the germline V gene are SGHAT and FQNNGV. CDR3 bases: TGTGCCAGCAGCTTCAAGTGGACTAGCGGGACCTACAATGAGCAGTTCTTC. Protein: CASSFKWTSGTYNEQFF.

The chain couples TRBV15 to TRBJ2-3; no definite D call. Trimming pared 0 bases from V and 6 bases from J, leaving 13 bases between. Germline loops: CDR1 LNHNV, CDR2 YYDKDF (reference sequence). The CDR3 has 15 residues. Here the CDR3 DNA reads TGTGCCACCAGCAGAGATTTGGCTAGGAAGGATACGCAGTATTTT. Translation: CATSRDLARKDTQYF.

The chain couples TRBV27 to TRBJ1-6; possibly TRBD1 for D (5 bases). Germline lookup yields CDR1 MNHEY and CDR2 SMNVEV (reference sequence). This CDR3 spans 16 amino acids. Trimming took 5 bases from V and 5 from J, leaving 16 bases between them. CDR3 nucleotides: TGTGCCAGCAGTCCCTCCCAGGGAGAGCATAATTCACCCCTCCACTTT. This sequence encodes CASSPSQGEHNSPLHF.

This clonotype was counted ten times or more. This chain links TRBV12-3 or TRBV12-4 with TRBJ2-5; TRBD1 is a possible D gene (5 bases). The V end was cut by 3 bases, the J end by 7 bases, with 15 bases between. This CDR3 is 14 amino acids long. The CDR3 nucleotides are TGTGCCAGCAGTTTGTTTCAGGGTCTTGGGACCCAGTACTTC. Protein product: CASSLFQGLGTQYF.

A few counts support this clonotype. CDR3 residues: CATSDKGQGAEEQYF. CDR3 bases: TGTGCCACCAGTGATAAAGGGCAGGGGGCTGAAGAGCAGTACTTC. The V gene is TRBV24-1, the J gene TRBJ2-5; 8 bases align to TRBD1. CDR3 length: 15 amino acids. V trimming: 3 bases; J trimming: 11 bases; junction bases outside the gene matches: 13. Looked up from germline, CDR1 is KGHDR and CDR2 is SFDVKD.

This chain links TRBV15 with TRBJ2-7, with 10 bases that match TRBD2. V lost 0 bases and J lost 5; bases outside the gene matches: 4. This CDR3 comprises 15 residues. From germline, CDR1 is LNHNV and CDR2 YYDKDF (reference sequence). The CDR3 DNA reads TGTGCCACCAGCAGAGACCAGCGGGAGGGTGACGAGCAGTACTTC. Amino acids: CATSRDQREGDEQYF.

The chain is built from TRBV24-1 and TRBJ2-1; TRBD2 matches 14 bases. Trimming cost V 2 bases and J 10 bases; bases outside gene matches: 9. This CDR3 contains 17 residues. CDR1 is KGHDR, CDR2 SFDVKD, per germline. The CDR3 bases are TGTGCCACCAGTGATTCCCTCGGACTAGCGGGGGGTGGGGAGCAGTTCTTC. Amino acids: CATSDSLGLAGGGEQFF.

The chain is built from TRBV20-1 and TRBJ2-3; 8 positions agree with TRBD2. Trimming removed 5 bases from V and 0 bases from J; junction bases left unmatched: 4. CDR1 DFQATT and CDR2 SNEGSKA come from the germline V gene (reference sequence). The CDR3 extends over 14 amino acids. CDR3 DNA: TGCAGTGCTGTTAGCGGGGAGAGCACAGATACGCAGTATTTT. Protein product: CSAVSGESTDTQYF.

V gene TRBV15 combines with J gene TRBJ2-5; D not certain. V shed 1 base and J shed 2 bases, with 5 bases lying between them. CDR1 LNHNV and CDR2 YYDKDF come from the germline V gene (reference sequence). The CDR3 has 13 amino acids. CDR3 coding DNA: TGTGCCACCAGCAGAGTCCAGCAAGAGACCCAGTACTTC. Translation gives CATSRVQQETQYF.

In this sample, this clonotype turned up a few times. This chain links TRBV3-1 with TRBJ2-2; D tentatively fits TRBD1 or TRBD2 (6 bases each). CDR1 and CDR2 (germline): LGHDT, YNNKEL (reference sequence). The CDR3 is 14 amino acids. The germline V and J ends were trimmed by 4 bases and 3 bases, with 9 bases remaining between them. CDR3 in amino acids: CASSLEGDTGELFF. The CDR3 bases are TGTGCCAGCAGCCTGGAGGGGGACACCGGGGAGCTGTTTTTT.

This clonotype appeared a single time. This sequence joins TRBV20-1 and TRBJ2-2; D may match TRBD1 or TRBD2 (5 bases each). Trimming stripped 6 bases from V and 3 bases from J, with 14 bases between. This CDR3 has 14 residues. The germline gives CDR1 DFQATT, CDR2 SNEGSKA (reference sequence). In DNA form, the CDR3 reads TGCAGTGCCCTCCGGGGCCCTTACACCGGGGAGCTGTTTTTT. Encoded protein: CSALRGPYTGELFF.

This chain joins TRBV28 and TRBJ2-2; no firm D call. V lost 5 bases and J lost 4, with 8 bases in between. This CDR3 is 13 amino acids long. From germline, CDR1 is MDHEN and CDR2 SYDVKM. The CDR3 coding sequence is TGTGCCAGCAGTCCACGGGTCACCGGGGAGCTGTTTTTT. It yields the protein CASSPRVTGELFF.

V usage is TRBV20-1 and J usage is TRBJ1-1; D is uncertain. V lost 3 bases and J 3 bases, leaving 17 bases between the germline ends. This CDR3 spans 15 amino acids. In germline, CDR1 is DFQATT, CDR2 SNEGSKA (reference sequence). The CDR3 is CSARSGVEGYTEAFF. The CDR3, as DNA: TGCAGTGCTAGGTCCGGCGTGGAGGGTTACACTGAAGCTTTCTTT.

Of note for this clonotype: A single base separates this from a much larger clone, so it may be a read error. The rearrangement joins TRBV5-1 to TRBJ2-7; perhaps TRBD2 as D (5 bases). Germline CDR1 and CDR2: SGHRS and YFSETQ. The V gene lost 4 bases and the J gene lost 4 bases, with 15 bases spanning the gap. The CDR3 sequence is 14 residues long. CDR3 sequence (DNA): TGCGCCAGCAGCCTGGACTGGGCGACTTACGAGCAGTACTTC. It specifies CASSLDWATYEQYF. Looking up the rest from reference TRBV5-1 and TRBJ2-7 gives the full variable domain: KAGVTQTPRYLIKTRGQQVTLSCSPISGHRSVSWYQQTPGQGLQFLFEYFSETQRNKGNFPGRFSGRQFSNSRSEMNVSTLELGDSALYLCASSLDWATYEQYFGPGTRLTVT.

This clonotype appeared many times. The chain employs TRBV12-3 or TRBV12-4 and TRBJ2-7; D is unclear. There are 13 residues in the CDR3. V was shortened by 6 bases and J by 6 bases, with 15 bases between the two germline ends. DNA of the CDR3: TGTGCCAGCAGCTCCGCTCTAGAATTCGAGCAGTACTTC. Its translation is CASSSALEFEQYF.

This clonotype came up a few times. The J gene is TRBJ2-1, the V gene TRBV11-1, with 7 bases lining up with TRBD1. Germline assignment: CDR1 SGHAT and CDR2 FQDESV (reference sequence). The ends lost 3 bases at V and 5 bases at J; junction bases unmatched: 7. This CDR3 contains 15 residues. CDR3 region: CASSFAGTDNNEQFF. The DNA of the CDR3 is TGTGCCAGCAGCTTTGCCGGGACAGACAACAATGAGCAGTTCTTC. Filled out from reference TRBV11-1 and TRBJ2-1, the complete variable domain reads EAEVAQSPRYKITEKSQAVAFWCDPISGHATLYWYRQILGQGPELLVQFQDESVVDDSQLPKDRFSAERLKGVDSTLKIQPAELGDSAMYLCASSFAGTDNNEQFFGPGTRLTVL.

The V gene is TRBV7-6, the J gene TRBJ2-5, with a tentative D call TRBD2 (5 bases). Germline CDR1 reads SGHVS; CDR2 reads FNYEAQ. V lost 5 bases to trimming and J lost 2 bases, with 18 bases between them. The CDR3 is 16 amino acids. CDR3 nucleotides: TGTGCCAGCAGCACCAACACGGGGTGGAGGCAAGAGACCCAGTACTTC. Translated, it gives CASSTNTGWRQETQYF.

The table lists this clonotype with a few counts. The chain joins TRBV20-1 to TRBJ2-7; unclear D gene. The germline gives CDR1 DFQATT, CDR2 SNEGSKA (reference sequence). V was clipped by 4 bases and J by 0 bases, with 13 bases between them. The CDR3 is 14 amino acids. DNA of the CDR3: TGCAGTGCTATCATAGGCGGCGACTCCTACGAGCAGTACTTC. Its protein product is CSAIIGGDSYEQYF.